This T cell receptor (beta chain) was captured in a study of blood T cells in healthy people across ages. Notes on the study in general: Estimated diversity across one million T cells was deemed an underestimate.

Trimming shortened V by 1 base and J by 5 bases, and 12 bases separated the two germline ends. CDR3 size: 15 residues. Germline CDR1 is SGDLS and CDR2 is YYNGEE. Notes on this clonotype: Its target is unknown.

Peripheral blood, around 10 milliliters per donor, was collected. A second PCR of 7 to 11 cycles used a sample-barcoded 5' primer and a J-beta primer mix. A template-switch adaptor with 12 random nucleotides tagged each cDNA molecule. MiXCR, applied by TCRdb to the 5' RACE reads, yields one record per CDR3 protein. Found here are 600,000 or so distinct CDR3 sequences, around 31% of them singletons; the top ten hold roughly 14%. This receptor was taken from a woman over 75 in good health. Sequences were obtained from blood. The genes are TRBV9 and TRBJ2-2, with D perhaps being TRBD1 or TRBD2 (6 bases each). This CDR3 reads CASSVRGGRTGELFF. The CDR3 region has the DNA TGTGCCAGCAGCGTACGAGGGGGGCGGACCGGGGAGCTGTTTTTT.